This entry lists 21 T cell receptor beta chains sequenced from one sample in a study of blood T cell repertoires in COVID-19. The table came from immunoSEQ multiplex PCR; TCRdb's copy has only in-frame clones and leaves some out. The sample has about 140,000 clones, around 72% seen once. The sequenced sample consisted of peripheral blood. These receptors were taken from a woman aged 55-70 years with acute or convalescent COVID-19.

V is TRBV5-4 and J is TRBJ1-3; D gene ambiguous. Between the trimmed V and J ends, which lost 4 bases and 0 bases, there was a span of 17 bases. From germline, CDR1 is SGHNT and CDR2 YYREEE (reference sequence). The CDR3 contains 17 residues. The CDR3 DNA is TGTGCCAGCAGCCCGGCCCCTAGAAGGAGCTCTGGAAACACCATATATTTT. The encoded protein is CASSPAPRRSSGNTIYF.

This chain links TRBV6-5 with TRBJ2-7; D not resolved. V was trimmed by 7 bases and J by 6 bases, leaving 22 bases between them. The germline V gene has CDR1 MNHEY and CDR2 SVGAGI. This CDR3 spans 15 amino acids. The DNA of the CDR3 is TGTGCCAGCACCTCCGGTAGGAGATACCCACCCGAGCAGTACTTC. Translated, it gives CASTSGRRYPPEQYF.

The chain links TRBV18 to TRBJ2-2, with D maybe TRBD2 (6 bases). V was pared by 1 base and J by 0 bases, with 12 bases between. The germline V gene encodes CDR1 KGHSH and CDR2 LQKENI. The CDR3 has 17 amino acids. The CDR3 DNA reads TGTGCCAGCTCACCACGTAGCGGAGTTTCGAACACCGGGGAGCTGTTTTTT. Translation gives CASSPRSGVSNTGELFF.

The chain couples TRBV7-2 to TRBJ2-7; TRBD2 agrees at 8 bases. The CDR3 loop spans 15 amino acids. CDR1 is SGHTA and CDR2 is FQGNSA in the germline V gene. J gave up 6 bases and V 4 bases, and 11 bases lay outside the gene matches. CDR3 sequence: CASSYRGGRLLEQYF. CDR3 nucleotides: TGTGCCAGCAGCTATCGGGGCGGGAGGCTCCTCGAGCAGTACTTC.

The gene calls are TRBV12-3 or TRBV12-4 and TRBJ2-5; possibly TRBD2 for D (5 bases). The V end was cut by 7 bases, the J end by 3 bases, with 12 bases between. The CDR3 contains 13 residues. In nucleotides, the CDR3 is TGTGCCAGCACGGACTGGACGAAAGAGACCCAGTACTTC. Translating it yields CASTDWTKETQYF.

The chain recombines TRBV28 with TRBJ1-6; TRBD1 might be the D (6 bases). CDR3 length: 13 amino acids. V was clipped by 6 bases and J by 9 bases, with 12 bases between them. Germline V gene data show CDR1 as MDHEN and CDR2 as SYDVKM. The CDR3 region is CASSPTGPSPLHF. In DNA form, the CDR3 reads TGTGCCAGCAGCCCAACAGGGCCTTCACCCCTCCACTTT.

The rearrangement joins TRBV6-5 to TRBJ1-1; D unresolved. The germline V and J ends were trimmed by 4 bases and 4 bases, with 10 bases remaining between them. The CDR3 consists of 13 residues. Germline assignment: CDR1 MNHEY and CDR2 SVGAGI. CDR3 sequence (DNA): TGTGCCAGCAGTTTCGGGGTCAGCACTGAAGCTTTCTTT. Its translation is CASSFGVSTEAFF.

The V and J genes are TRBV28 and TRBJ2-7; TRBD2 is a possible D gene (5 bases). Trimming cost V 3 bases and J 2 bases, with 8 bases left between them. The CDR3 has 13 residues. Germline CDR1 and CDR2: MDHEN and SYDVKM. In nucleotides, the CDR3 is TGTGCCAGCAGTTTGCTAGCCCCCTACGAGCAGTACTTC. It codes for CASSLLAPYEQYF. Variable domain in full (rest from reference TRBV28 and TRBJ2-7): DVKVTQSSRYLVKRTGEKVFLECVQDMDHENMFWYRQDPGLGLRLIYFSYDVKMKEKGDIPEGYSVSREKKERFSLILESASTNQTSMYLCASSLLAPYEQYFGPGTRLTVT.

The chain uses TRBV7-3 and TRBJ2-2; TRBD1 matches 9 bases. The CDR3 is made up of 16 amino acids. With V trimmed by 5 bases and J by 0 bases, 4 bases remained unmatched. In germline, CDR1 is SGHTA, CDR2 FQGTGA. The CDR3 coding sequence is TGTGCCAGCAGCCCAACAGGGGGCGCGAACACCGGGGAGCTGTTTTTT. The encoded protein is CASSPTGGANTGELFF.

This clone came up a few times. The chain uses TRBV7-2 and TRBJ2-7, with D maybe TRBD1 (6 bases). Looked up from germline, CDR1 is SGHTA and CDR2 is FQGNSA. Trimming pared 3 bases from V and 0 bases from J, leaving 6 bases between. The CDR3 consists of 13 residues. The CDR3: CASSLGHSYEQYF. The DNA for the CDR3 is TGTGCCAGCAGCTTGGGACACTCCTACGAGCAGTACTTC. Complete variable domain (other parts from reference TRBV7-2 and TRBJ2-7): GAGVSQSPSNKVTEKGKDVELRCDPISGHTALYWYRQSLGQGLEFLIYFQGNSAPDKSGLPSDRFSAERTGGSVSTLTIQRTQQEDSAVYLCASSLGHSYEQYFGPGTRLTVT.

CDR3 in DNA: TGTGCCAGCAGTTTCCTGGCGGGGAACTATGGCTACACCTTC. Translation: CASSFLAGNYGYTF. The chain combines TRBV27 with TRBJ1-2; D unresolved. Trimming took 3 bases from V and 2 from J, leaving 10 bases between them. Per germline, CDR1 MNHEY and CDR2 SMNVEV (reference sequence). The CDR3 runs 14 residues.

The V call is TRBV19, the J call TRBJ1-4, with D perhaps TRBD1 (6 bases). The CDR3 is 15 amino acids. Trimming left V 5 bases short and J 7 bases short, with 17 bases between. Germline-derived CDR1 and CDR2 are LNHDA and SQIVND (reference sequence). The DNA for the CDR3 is TGTGCCAGTAGTCCATGGGGGCCCAGTGGTGAAAAACTGTTTTTT. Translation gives CASSPWGPSGEKLFF.

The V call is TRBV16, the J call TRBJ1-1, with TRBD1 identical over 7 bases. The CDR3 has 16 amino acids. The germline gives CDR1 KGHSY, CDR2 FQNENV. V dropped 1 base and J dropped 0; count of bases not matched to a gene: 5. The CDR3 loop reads CASSQWRTGMNTEAFF. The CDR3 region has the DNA TGTGCCAGCAGCCAATGGCGGACAGGCATGAACACTGAAGCTTTCTTT.

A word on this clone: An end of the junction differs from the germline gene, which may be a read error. CDR3: CASSSPPSGLIF. The DNA for the CDR3 is TGTGCCAGCAGCTCCCCGCCGTCCGGACTTATCTTC. This chain connects TRBV7-2 to TRBJ2-1, with D perhaps matching TRBD2 (5 bases). The CDR3 loop spans 12 amino acids. The germline V gene encodes CDR1 SGHTA and CDR2 FQGNSA.

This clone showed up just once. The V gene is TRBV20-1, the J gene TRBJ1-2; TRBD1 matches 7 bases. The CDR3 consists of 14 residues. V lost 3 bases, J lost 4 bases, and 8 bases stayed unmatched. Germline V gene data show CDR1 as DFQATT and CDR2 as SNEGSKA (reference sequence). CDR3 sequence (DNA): TGCAGTGCTAGTGCCGTACAGGGGATCTATGGCTACACCTTC. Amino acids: CSASAVQGIYGYTF.

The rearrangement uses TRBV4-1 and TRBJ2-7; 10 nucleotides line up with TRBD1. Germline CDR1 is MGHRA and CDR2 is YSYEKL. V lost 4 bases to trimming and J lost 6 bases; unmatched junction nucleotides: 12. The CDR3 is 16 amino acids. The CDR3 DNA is TGCGCCAGCAGCCCCACCCGGGACAGGGGTACGGTCGAGCAGTACTTC. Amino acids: CASSPTRDRGTVEQYF.

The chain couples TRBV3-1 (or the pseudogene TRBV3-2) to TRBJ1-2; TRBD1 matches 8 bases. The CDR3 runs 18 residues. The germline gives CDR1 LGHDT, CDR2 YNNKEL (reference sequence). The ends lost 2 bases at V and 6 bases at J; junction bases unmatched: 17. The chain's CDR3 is CASSQSSRTGRARHGYTF. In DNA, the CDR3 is TGTGCCAGCAGCCAAAGTTCCCGGACAGGGCGGGCCAGACATGGCTACACCTTC.

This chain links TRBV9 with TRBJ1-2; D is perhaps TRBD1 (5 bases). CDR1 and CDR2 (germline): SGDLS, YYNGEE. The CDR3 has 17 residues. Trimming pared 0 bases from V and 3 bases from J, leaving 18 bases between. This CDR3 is CASSVESGPPFYYGYTF. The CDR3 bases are TGTGCCAGCAGCGTAGAGTCAGGGCCCCCATTCTACTATGGCTACACCTTC.

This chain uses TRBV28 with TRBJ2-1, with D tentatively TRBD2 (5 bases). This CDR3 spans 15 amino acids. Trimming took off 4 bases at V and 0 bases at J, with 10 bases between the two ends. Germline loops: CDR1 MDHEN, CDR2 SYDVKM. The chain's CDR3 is CASSSRGSSYNEQFF. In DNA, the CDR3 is TGTGCCAGCAGTTCCCGGGGTAGCTCCTACAATGAGCAGTTCTTC.

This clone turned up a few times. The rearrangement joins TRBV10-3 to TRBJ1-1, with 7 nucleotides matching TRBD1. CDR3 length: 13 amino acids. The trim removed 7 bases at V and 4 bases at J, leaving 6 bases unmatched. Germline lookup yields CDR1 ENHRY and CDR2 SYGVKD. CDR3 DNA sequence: TGTGCCATCATGGACAGGCCCGGCACTGAAGCTTTCTTT. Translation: CAIMDRPGTEAFF.

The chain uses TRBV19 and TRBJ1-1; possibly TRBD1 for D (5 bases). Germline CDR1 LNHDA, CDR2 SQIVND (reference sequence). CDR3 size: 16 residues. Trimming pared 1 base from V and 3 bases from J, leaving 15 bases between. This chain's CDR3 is CASSIATGYEDTEAFF. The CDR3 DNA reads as TGTGCCAGTAGTATAGCCACAGGCTATGAGGACACTGAAGCTTTCTTT.